This entry concerns a single T cell receptor beta chain. As yet, its antigen is unknown. This sample is drawn from a study of vaccination effects on CD4 cells after COVID-19. At the level of the study: The cohort was immunized with two doses of either the BNT162b2 or mRNA-1273 vaccine.

Study conclusions and caveats: Clonal contraction was marked in infection- and vaccine-induced clones late after vaccination.

When about ten days of culture had elapsed, CD4+ T cells were isolated. V was pared by 7 bases and J by 3 bases, with 14 bases between. From germline, CDR1 is SGHKS and CDR2 YYEKEE (reference sequence). The CDR3 covers 14 residues. Sequenced by immunoSEQ multiplex PCR; TCRdb stores in-frame clones only, minus some. The table lists roughly 60,000 clones, about 69% of them singletons, with around a quarter in the top ten. The material was CD4+ T cells from PBMCs cultured without peptide, obtained before COVID-19 vaccination. This TCR came from a human donor who had a prior SARS-CoV-2 infection. The chain uses TRBV5-5 and TRBJ2-1; D is undetermined. The CDR3, as DNA: TGTGCCAGCGCACCCCGGCTGGGCTACAATGAGCAGTTCTTC. It encodes CASAPRLGYNEQFF.